A single sample is the source of the 5 T cell receptor beta chains below, sequenced in a study of low-dose radiotherapy and immunotherapy resistance in tumors. With TRAV- and TRBV-specific primers, first-strand cDNA was made, covering the alpha and beta chains. The authors ran about 18 PCR cycles to amplify TCRs with a constant-region primer and V-primer adapter. TCRdb used MiXCR to reprocess the reads, holding one entry per CDR3 protein. The sample lists tens of thousands of distinct CDR3 sequences, about 25% seen once, with roughly 6.5% in the top ten. Time point: before trial treatment. This sample comprised PBMCs, obtained before treatment. The receptors here all came from a male donor with rectosigmoid adenocarcinoma.

This CDR3 is CASLIKGGAEDTQYF. CDR3 bases: TGCGCCAGCCTGATTAAGGGGGGGGCGGAAGATACGCAGTATTTT. J is TRBJ2-3 and V is TRBV5-1, with D possibly TRBD2 on 7 matching bases. This CDR3 has 15 residues. CDR1 is SGHRS, CDR2 YFSETQ, per germline. V was cut by 7 bases and J by 5 bases, with 20 bases left in between. Variable domain in full (rest from reference TRBV5-1 and TRBJ2-3): KAGVTQTPRYLIKTRGQQVTLSCSPISGHRSVSWYQQTPGQGLQFLFEYFSETQRNKGNFPGRFSGRQFSNSRSEMNVSTLELGDSALYLCASLIKGGAEDTQYFGPGTRLTVL.

V is TRBV18 and J is TRBJ2-7; 13 bases map to TRBD2. Trimming took 3 bases from V and 6 from J; bases not matched to a gene: 5. Germline CDR1 KGHSH, CDR2 LQKENI. The CDR3 runs 15 residues. The CDR3 sequence is CASSPGTSGISEQYF. For the CDR3, the DNA is TGTGCCAGCTCACCGGGGACTAGCGGGATTTCCGAGCAGTACTTC. Full variable domain (rest looked up from reference TRBV18 and TRBJ2-7): NAGVMQNPRHLVRRRGQEARLRCSPMKGHSHVYWYRQLPEEGLKFMVYLQKENIIDESGMPKERFSAEFPKEGPSILRIQQVVRGDSAAYFCASSPGTSGISEQYFGPGTRLTVT.

The sample holds many counts of this clonotype. V usage is TRBV6-5 and J usage is TRBJ2-4; D may be TRBD2 (5 bases). Trimming left V 4 bases short and J 3 bases short, with 16 bases between. The CDR3 covers 16 residues. Germline CDR1 reads MNHEY; CDR2 reads SVGAGI. CDR3 sequence: CASSLKGRLGKNIQYF. The CDR3 DNA sequence: TGTGCCAGCAGTTTGAAAGGGAGATTGGGCAAAAACATTCAGTACTTC.

This clonotype was observed at least ten times. V is TRBV18 and J is TRBJ1-3; no clear D gene. Deletions cut 5 bases from V and 0 bases from J, with 11 bases between. The germline CDR1 and CDR2 sequences are KGHSH and LQKENI. There are 15 residues in the CDR3. CDR3 sequence: CASSASYDSGNTIYF. In DNA, the CDR3 is TGTGCCAGCTCAGCCTCCTACGACTCTGGAAACACCATATATTTT. Full variable domain (remainder filled in from reference TRBV18 and TRBJ1-3): NAGVMQNPRHLVRRRGQEARLRCSPMKGHSHVYWYRQLPEEGLKFMVYLQKENIIDESGMPKERFSAEFPKEGPSILRIQQVVRGDSAAYFCASSASYDSGNTIYFGEGSWLTVV.

The chain combines TRBV30 with TRBJ1-5, with no clear D. CDR3 length: 13 residues. Germline-derived CDR1 and CDR2 are GTSNPN and SVGIG (reference sequence). The ends were cut back, 5 bases at V and 1 base at J, with 9 bases in the middle. CDR3 protein: CAWGVRSNQPQHF. CDR3 bases: TGTGCCTGGGGGGTGCGGAGCAATCAGCCCCAGCATTTT.